The entry below gives a single T cell receptor beta chain sequence along with its context. Its binding antigen is unknown. No clone much larger than this one lies a single base away; base qualities are absent. Collaborating institutions collected whole blood in K2EDTA tubes following their own protocols. For TCRbeta analysis, collaborators shipped samples in one of three forms: frozen whole blood, isolated PBMCs, or DNA extracted from either of those sample types. The entry originates in a study of blood T cell repertoires in COVID-19 (dated by TCRdb to about 2020). In terms of the full investigation: Samples from collaborators originated in the United States, Italy and Spain and spanned both the acute and convalescent phases of COVID-19. The samples were drawn from two sources: the first 160 participants of the ongoing ImmuneRACE study, and fewer than 1,500 subjects contributed by 6 global collaborators. The prospective study material was composed of cDNA or gDNA derived from T cells, B-cell-depleted T cells, or PBMCs. Subjects who had been exposed to COVID-19, were actively infected with it, or had recovered from it provided the deeply sampled blood TCRbeta repertoires that made up the dataset. Where HLA class I and class II types were available, the types were taken from metadata supplied by the sample provider, not from assay-based typing. The repertoires were made available in a free public database intended to serve as a resource for research on the immune response to SARS-CoV-2. Nearly every sample came with metadata listing a de-identified subject ID, COVID-19 status, age in years and sex. The study at large found these results: The quantity of clinical and demographic metadata differed by source and by participant and was supplied without curation.

TCRbeta CDR3 regions were amplified from genomic DNA by means of the immunoSEQ Assay, a bias-controlled multiplex PCR. The source study handled its data this way. The number of nucleated cells in each sample was estimated from the amplification of reference gene primers within the assay. To quantify the absolute abundance of each unique TCRbeta CDR3 rearrangement, sequence reads were collapsed and filtered. Productive Simpson clonality was computed per sample as the square root of Simpson's diversity index over productive rearrangements. TCRdb stores this immuneACCESS table with in-frame sequences only. Part of the clones is absent; in the studies checked, under half of the shortfall reflects unresolved V genes, and no reason is known for the rest. For V, J and clone size, that table is used; D and trimming come from the DNA. Counted in this sample were more than 150,000 clones; about 88% of them appeared once. 2.5% to 3.5% of the sample comes from the top ten.

Input material: peripheral blood. This clonotype was sampled from a man aged 40-49 years with active or convalescent COVID-19.

The DNA sequence follows: TGTGCCAGCAAAATAACAGTTGCTAGCAATCAGCCCCAGCATTTT. It is translated as CASKITVASNQPQHF. Rearrangement joined TRBV2 to TRBJ1-5; no D gene can be assigned with confidence. The junction carries 13 bases between V and J, which are trimmed by 7 bases and 0 bases respectively. The CDR3, cysteine through phenylalanine, is 15 amino acids long. CDR3 DNA is the only sequence kept; it has 45 bases, read in frame from the first base. Per the germline V gene, SNHLY is the CDR1 and FYNNEI is the CDR2.